This is a list of T cell receptor beta chains from one sample in a study of identical twins' blood T cells. MiXCR, run by TCRdb on the 5' RACE reads, gives a single entry per CDR3 protein. The sample lists 350,000 to 400,000 distinct CDR3 sequences, about 28% seen once, with 5.5% to 7% in the top ten. Sequences were obtained from PBMCs. The receptor source for this set is a woman aged 18 to 55 in good health. The CDR3 runs from the conserved cysteine through the conserved F or W. The size entry is marked missing in some rows and otherwise reads once, few, many or a size class.

cdr3_aa: CASSLRGSVEGYGYTF
clone_size: NA
v_call: TRBV5-6

cdr3_aa: CAGSLGPSSYEQYF
clone_size: NA
v_call: TRBV7-2

cdr3_aa: CASSSGQAIDEQFF
clone_size: NA
v_call: TRBV6-2/TRBV6-3

cdr3_aa: CSASRDREGASTRRLNSPLHF
clone_size: few
v_call: TRBV20-1

cdr3_aa: CASSSDRESRTGELFF
clone_size: NA
v_call: TRBV7-9

cdr3_aa: CSDSREDYGYTF
clone_size: NA
v_call: TRBV20-1

cdr3_aa: CARPRSAGNTIYF
clone_size: many
v_call: TRBV25-1

cdr3_aa: CASRSPDLHGGYTF
clone_size: few
v_call: TRBV6-5

cdr3_aa: CSVRMNTETFF
clone_size: NA
v_call: TRBV29-1

cdr3_aa: CSAGGGDGSYNEQFF
clone_size: NA
v_call: TRBV20-1

cdr3_aa: CASRNRSTDTQYF
clone_size: NA
v_call: TRBV2

cdr3_aa: CASSVTGAGAGELFF
clone_size: NA
v_call: TRBV5-1

cdr3_aa: CASRPIDRPLFYGYTF
clone_size: few
v_call: TRBV27

cdr3_aa: CASSFPRESNRPEAFF
clone_size: few
v_call: TRBV7-8

cdr3_aa: CSATPLGTGELFF
clone_size: many
v_call: TRBV29-1

cdr3_aa: CASSYSAYYEQYF
clone_size: few
v_call: TRBV6-5

cdr3_aa: CASSPRGGIYNSPLHF
clone_size: few
v_call: TRBV12-3/TRBV12-4

cdr3_aa: CSAQDLSYNEQFF
clone_size: NA
v_call: TRBV20-1

cdr3_aa: CTSSLDGYTEAFF
clone_size: NA
v_call: TRBV5-1

cdr3_aa: CASRGTVYYPNQPQHF
clone_size: NA
v_call: TRBV28

cdr3_aa: CSAVDRVPYEQYF
clone_size: few
v_call: TRBV20-1

cdr3_aa: CASSGWRSINEQYF
clone_size: NA
v_call: TRBV27

cdr3_aa: CASNPTGNSGNTIYF
clone_size: few
v_call: TRBV6-5

cdr3_aa: CASRLGLHTGELFF
clone_size: NA
v_call: TRBV6-2/TRBV6-3

cdr3_aa: CRVRRDTEAFF
clone_size: few
v_call: TRBV20-1

cdr3_aa: CSVEDQVTGAFYNEQFF
clone_size: NA
v_call: TRBV29-1

cdr3_aa: CASSLVREDTEAFF
clone_size: once
v_call: TRBV5-1

cdr3_aa: CASSYRADTGELFF
clone_size: NA
v_call: TRBV7-7

cdr3_aa: CASSLEAGGYNEQFF
clone_size: many
v_call: TRBV5-6

cdr3_aa: CSVGSQNEKLFF
clone_size: few
v_call: TRBV29-1

cdr3_aa: CAIKPGLAAGELFF
clone_size: few
v_call: TRBV10-3

cdr3_aa: CSSSLGTQVPTEAFF
clone_size: once
v_call: TRBV7-9

cdr3_aa: CSVEDLMGQGAFF
clone_size: few
v_call: TRBV29-1

cdr3_aa: CATSSPDTNPGDTEAFF
clone_size: NA
v_call: TRBV15

cdr3_aa: CSVGEQGLYGHTF
clone_size: NA
v_call: TRBV29-1

cdr3_aa: CSAPNRQGMWGNEQFF
clone_size: few
v_call: TRBV20-1

cdr3_aa: CVSSPGLGGSYNEQFF
clone_size: NA
v_call: TRBV6-2/TRBV6-3

cdr3_aa: CSVEDGPGTTGELFF
clone_size: few
v_call: TRBV29-1

cdr3_aa: CASSVFSGELFF
clone_size: NA
v_call: TRBV9

cdr3_aa: CASSLYGVSNQPQHF
clone_size: few
v_call: TRBV7-2

cdr3_aa: CASSFRRLHTDTQYF
clone_size: few
v_call: TRBV7-9

cdr3_aa: CAGSGDGAGFEKLFF
clone_size: NA
v_call: TRBV12-3/TRBV12-4

cdr3_aa: CASSQEPNSPLHF
clone_size: many
v_call: TRBV4-2

cdr3_aa: CASSQDPLAGVGDTQYF
clone_size: few
v_call: TRBV14

cdr3_aa: CASSPRYSNQPQHF
clone_size: NA
v_call: TRBV13

cdr3_aa: CASSLLVYGEHEQYF
clone_size: NA
v_call: TRBV11-3

cdr3_aa: CASTDLQNGHNQPQHF
clone_size: few
v_call: TRBV19

cdr3_aa: CASTRGDTEAFF
clone_size: NA
v_call: TRBV14

cdr3_aa: CASRRGIDSGSGNTIYF
clone_size: few
v_call: TRBV5-1

cdr3_aa: CASSALPGGSTEAFF
clone_size: NA
v_call: TRBV19

cdr3_aa: CASGIREETQYF
clone_size: NA
v_call: TRBV12-5

cdr3_aa: CSARALGGGDTQYF
clone_size: NA
v_call: TRBV20-1

cdr3_aa: CASFGQGNYGYTF
clone_size: few
v_call: TRBV6-2/TRBV6-3

cdr3_aa: CASSLAVEQGELFF
clone_size: NA
v_call: TRBV6-2/TRBV6-3

cdr3_aa: CSATPDHNEQFF
clone_size: many
v_call: TRBV20-1

cdr3_aa: CSARDVTGSSNYGYTF
clone_size: NA
v_call: TRBV20-1

cdr3_aa: CASTRQQGLDEKLFF
clone_size: NA
v_call: TRBV12-3/TRBV12-4

cdr3_aa: CSAAARGNIQYF
clone_size: few
v_call: TRBV20-1

cdr3_aa: CAGSANSRTDTQYF
clone_size: NA
v_call: TRBV10-1

cdr3_aa: CASSYSTGTEAFF
clone_size: NA
v_call: TRBV6-5